Listed here are 11 T cell receptor beta chains from one sample, sequenced in a study of human T cells and chemical hapten exposure. In TCRdb, the RACE reads were re-called with MiXCR into one record per CDR3 protein. The sample contains over 40,000 distinct CDR3 sequences, roughly 3.3% of which appear only once. Time point indicated: patch test 2, 6 weeks after DPC sensitization. Documented treatment: therapeutic diphenylcyclopropenone sensitization with weekly scalp DPC. The specimen was whole blood, collected in connection with sensitization to the hapten diphenylcyclopropenone (DPC). The receptors originated from a man between 40 and 49 years old with alopecia areata. Some clones in this sample may be carry-over from other donors' samples.

This clonotype showed up many times. The CDR3 DNA reads as TGTGCCAGCACCCGCGGCAGGGGGGTAGGGGCCAACGTCCTGACTTTC. It yields the protein CASTRGRGVGANVLTF. V gene TRBV28 combines with J gene TRBJ2-6, with a weak D call TRBD1 (7 bases). Deletions cut 7 bases from V and 4 bases from J, with 17 bases between. This CDR3 spans 16 amino acids. Germline V lookup: CDR1 MDHEN, CDR2 SYDVKM.

This clonotype was seen repeatedly, ten times or more. This chain uses TRBV7-2 with TRBJ2-2; 8 positions match TRBD1. Trimming at V came to 3 bases and at J to 5 bases, leaving 5 bases not matched to a gene. The length of the CDR3 is 15 residues. CDR1 and CDR2 from the germline V gene are SGHTA and FQGNSA. The CDR3 bases are TGTGCCAGCAGCTTCAGGGGGCGCGGGACCGGGGAGCTGTTTTTT. Its translation is CASSFRGRGTGELFF.

This clonotype was detected many times. The rearrangement links TRBV5-1 to TRBJ2-5; D unresolved. The V end was cut by 1 base, the J end by 5 bases, with 9 bases between. CDR3 size: 13 residues. Germline-derived CDR1 and CDR2 are SGHRS and YFSETQ. CDR3 loop: CASSLSGGETQYF. The CDR3 DNA sequence: TGCGCCAGCAGCTTGTCTGGTGGGGAGACCCAGTACTTC.

This clonotype was detected many times. V and J are TRBV5-1 and TRBJ2-3; D not resolved. Germline V gene lookup returns CDR1 SGHRS and CDR2 YFSETQ. V lost 1 base and J 7 bases, leaving 7 bases between the germline ends. The CDR3 extends over 12 amino acids. The DNA for the CDR3 is TGCGCCAGCAGCTTGCTCGAGAATACGCAGTATTTT. Amino acid sequence: CASSLLENTQYF.

This clonotype was detected ten times or more. The CDR3 nucleotides are TGTGCCAGCAGTTTAAGGGAGCACACGGGGGCTTTCTTT. Its protein is CASSLREHTGAFF. This sequence joins TRBV27 and TRBJ1-1; D gene uncertain. Trimming took off 2 bases at V and 11 bases at J, with 15 bases between the two ends. The CDR3 has 13 residues. CDR1 MNHEY and CDR2 SMNVEV come from the germline V gene (reference sequence).

This clonotype was picked up many times. The V gene is TRBV12-3 or TRBV12-4, the J gene TRBJ2-7; perhaps TRBD2 as D (5 bases). The CDR3 runs 16 residues. V lost 2 bases and J lost 4, with 18 bases in between. The CDR3 reads CASSLSPAAGLYEQYF. The CDR3 bases are TGTGCCAGCAGTTTAAGTCCAGCGGCGGGCTTATACGAGCAGTACTTC.

This clonotype was detected a few times. CDR3 amino acids: CASTPGTGQLGVNSPLHF. The CDR3 nucleotides read TGTGCCAGCACCCCCGGGACAGGGCAGCTCGGGGTTAATTCACCCCTCCACTTT. The V gene is TRBV7-9, the J gene TRBJ1-6, with 9 bases lining up with TRBD1. Germline CDR1 SEHNR, CDR2 FQNEAQ (reference sequence). The CDR3 extends over 18 amino acids. V was clipped by 7 bases and J by 6 bases; unmatched bases: 16.

With regard to this clonotype: One end of the junction fails to match germline, which may point to a read error. V usage is TRBV29-1 and J usage is TRBJ2-1; TRBD1 matches at 9 bases. CDR1 and CDR2 from the germline V gene are SQVTM and ANQGSEA. CDR3 length: 10 amino acids. This chain's CDR3 is CSVEGQGVVF. As DNA, the CDR3 is TGCAGCGTTGAAGGACAGGGGGTGGTCTTC.

This clonotype was recorded at least ten times. This chain connects TRBV6-6 to TRBJ1-2, with 9 bases fitting TRBD1. In germline, CDR1 is MNHNY, CDR2 SVGAGI (reference sequence). CDR3 length equals 16 residues. Germline trimming cut 5 bases from V and 4 bases from J; bases unmatched to any gene: 11. CDR3 in DNA: TGTGCCAGCAGTCCGACTGGACAGGGGAGCGCCTATGGCTACACCTTC. Amino acid sequence: CASSPTGQGSAYGYTF.

This clonotype came up many times. The J gene is TRBJ2-3, the V gene TRBV7-8; 8 bases line up with TRBD2. This CDR3 is built from 15 residues. Germline CDR1 is SGHVS and CDR2 is FQNEAQ. The trim removed 5 bases at V and 4 bases at J, leaving 8 bases unmatched. The CDR3 protein is CASSPVAAGADTQYF. DNA of the CDR3: TGTGCCAGCAGCCCGGTGGCAGCGGGAGCAGATACGCAGTATTTT.

In its sample, this clonotype ranks as medium-sized (0.01 to 0.1%). The chain has TRBV4-2 and TRBJ2-3; a weak D match, TRBD2 (6 bases). CDR3 size: 12 residues. Germline CDR1 LGHNA, CDR2 YNFKEQ. Trimming pared 7 bases from V and 2 bases from J, leaving 7 bases between. CDR3 nucleotide sequence: TGTGCCAGCACGGGAGACACAGATACGCAGTATTTT. This codes for CASTGDTDTQYF.